The 20 T cell receptor beta chains presented below share a single source sample, sequenced in a study of cytomegalovirus exposure and HLA in healthy donors. The PCR used 60 Vbeta and 13 Jbeta primers. The protocol was immunoSEQ multiplex PCR, while the TCRdb copy is restricted to in-frame clones and leaves out a portion. This table holds about 230,000 clones, around four fifths found once. Source material: PBMCs. Receptor source: a woman aged 40-49 years in good health and CMV-seronegative.

The V gene is TRBV25-1, the J gene TRBJ2-3, with TRBD1 identical over 7 bases. V shed 9 bases and J 4 bases; nucleotides not matched to a gene: 4. Germline assignment: CDR1 MGHDK and CDR2 SYGVNS. The CDR3 runs 12 residues. The CDR3 loop is CASGTAADTQYF. Written as DNA, the CDR3 is TGTGCCAGTGGGACAGCGGCAGATACGCAGTATTTT.

This chain joins TRBV7-9 and TRBJ2-3; 11 positions match TRBD2. Germline V gene lookup returns CDR1 SEHNR and CDR2 FQNEAQ (reference sequence). V shed 4 bases, J shed 9 bases, and the junction held 9 bases outside the gene matches. This CDR3 is 15 amino acids long. The CDR3 region is CASSSPGLAVPTQYF. The CDR3 DNA reads TGTGCCAGCAGCTCTCCGGGACTAGCGGTCCCCACGCAGTATTTT.

The chain employs TRBV15 and TRBJ1-4; 7 bases align to TRBD1. V lost 0 bases to trimming and J lost 8 bases; unmatched junction nucleotides: 9. There are 16 residues in the CDR3. CDR1 and CDR2 (germline): LNHNV, YYDKDF (reference sequence). The CDR3 sequence: CATSRDIQGDIEKLFF. The CDR3 nucleotides read TGTGCCACCAGCAGAGATATCCAGGGGGATATCGAAAAACTGTTTTTT.

The rearrangement joins TRBV2 to TRBJ2-3; D not certain. Deletions cut 0 bases from V and 4 bases from J, with 8 bases between. CDR1 is SNHLY and CDR2 is FYNNEI in the germline V gene. The CDR3 covers 14 residues. The CDR3 DNA follows: TGTGCCAGCAGTGAAGCCTCCGCAGCAGATACGCAGTATTTT. This sequence encodes CASSEASAADTQYF.

The chain links TRBV5-6 to TRBJ1-1, with D unclear. Germline CDR1 is SGHDT and CDR2 is YYEEEE. The CDR3 has 15 residues. V lost 4 bases and J lost 7, with 20 bases in between. The CDR3, as DNA: TGTGCCAGCAGCCCCGAGGGAGTCCGATCCAGTGAAGCTTTCTTT. It is translated as CASSPEGVRSSEAFF.

The chain employs TRBV7-8 and TRBJ2-3, with 7 nucleotides matching TRBD1. The CDR3 covers 15 residues. CDR1 SGHVS and CDR2 FQNEAQ come from the germline V gene. The V segment lost 3 bases and the J segment 4 bases; nucleotides outside the gene matches: 7. The CDR3 nucleotides are TGTGCCAGCAGCTTGTTTCCCAGGGGGTCAGATACGCAGTATTTT. This encodes CASSLFPRGSDTQYF.

The chain carries TRBV5-1 and TRBJ2-1; 7 bases map to TRBD2. V gave up 0 bases and J gave up 1 base; unmatched junction bases: 4. CDR1 SGHRS and CDR2 YFSETQ come from the germline V gene. The CDR3 spans 16 residues. CDR3 nucleotides: TGCGCCAGCAGCTTGGGGGGCGGGGGTTCCTACAATGAGCAGTTCTTC. Translating it yields CASSLGGGGSYNEQFF.

The chain carries TRBV10-3 and TRBJ2-5; the D is unclear. In germline, CDR1 is ENHRY, CDR2 SYGVKD. Trimming removed 3 bases at V and 3 bases at J, with 5 bases between. The CDR3 covers 12 residues. Here the CDR3 DNA reads TGTGCCATCAGTGATTCCAAAGAGACCCAGTACTTC. It translates to CAISDSKETQYF.

This chain connects TRBV7-4 to TRBJ1-3; D perhaps matches TRBD1 (6 bases). From germline, CDR1 is SGHVT and CDR2 SQSDAQ. The CDR3 is 12 residues long. In DNA, the CDR3 is TGTGGCGGGGGGCGTAGGGGAAACACCATATATTTT. Protein product: CGGGRRGNTIYF. Together with reference TRBV7-4 and TRBJ1-3, the CDR3 gives the full variable domain: GAGVSQSPRYKVAKRGRDVALRCDSISGHVTLYWYRQTLGQGSEVLTYSQSDAQRDKSGRPSGRFSAERPERSVSTLKIQRTEQGDSAVYLCGGGRRGNTIYFGEGSWLTVV.

The chain employs TRBV6-1 and TRBJ1-2, with 9 bases lining up with TRBD1. The CDR3 is 13 residues long. CDR1 is MNHNS and CDR2 is SASEGT in the germline V gene. J lost 5 bases, V lost 4 bases, and 2 bases had no gene match. CDR3 amino acids: CASSVDRGYGYTF. CDR3 bases: TGTGCCAGCAGTGTGGACAGGGGATATGGCTACACCTTC.

This clone showed up just once. The chain recombines TRBV28 with TRBJ2-5; 9 nucleotides agree with TRBD2. This CDR3 contains 14 residues. V lost 10 bases, J lost 5 bases, and 11 bases stayed unmatched. CDR1 MDHEN and CDR2 SYDVKM come from the germline V gene. The CDR3 nucleotides are TGTGCCACCCGGGCGGGAGGGGGAGTCGAGACCCAGTACTTC. This translates into CATRAGGGVETQYF. Full variable domain (outside the CDR3, taken from reference TRBV28 and TRBJ2-5): DVKVTQSSRYLVKRTGEKVFLECVQDMDHENMFWYRQDPGLGLRLIYFSYDVKMKEKGDIPEGYSVSREKKERFSLILESASTNQTSMYLCATRAGGGVETQYFGPGTRLLVL.

The chain is built from TRBV11-3 and TRBJ2-1; D is uncertain. This CDR3 comprises 12 residues. The germline V gene encodes CDR1 SGHNT and CDR2 YENEEA. Trimming cost V 3 bases and J 4 bases, with 4 bases left between them. Here the CDR3 reads CASSFSYNEQFF. CDR3 in DNA: TGTGCCAGCAGCTTTAGTTACAATGAGCAGTTCTTC.

This clone was counted only a few times. V and J are TRBV29-1 and TRBJ2-3, with a tentative D call TRBD2 (6 bases). Per the germline V gene, CDR1 is SQVTM and CDR2 is ANQGSEA. Trimming removed 4 bases from V and 9 bases from J, with 14 bases in between. This CDR3 is built from 12 residues. The CDR3 nucleotides are TGCAGCGTTGGGAGGGTTGGGGAGACGCAGTATTTT. Protein product: CSVGRVGETQYF.

This clone occurred a few times. V gene TRBV6-6 combines with J gene TRBJ1-1; maybe TRBD1 (6 bases). Germline V gene lookup returns CDR1 MNHNY and CDR2 SVGAGI (reference sequence). This CDR3 comprises 15 residues. Between the trimmed V and J ends, which lost 2 bases and 5 bases, there was a span of 15 bases. CDR3 sequence: CASSYPVTGGTEAFF. CDR3 in DNA: TGTGCCAGCAGTTACCCTGTGACAGGAGGAACTGAAGCTTTCTTT.

The chain links TRBV5-1 to TRBJ2-3; the match to TRBD1 covers 8 bases. This CDR3 has 17 amino acids. The V gene end was trimmed by 3 bases and the J gene end by 4 bases; junction bases not matched to a gene: 13. In germline, CDR1 is SGHRS, CDR2 YFSETQ. This chain's CDR3 is CASSSTSRDRWADTQYF. CDR3 sequence (DNA): TGCGCCAGCAGCTCCACCTCCCGGGACAGGTGGGCAGATACGCAGTATTTT.

The V call is TRBV6-1, the J call TRBJ2-7; 9 positions agree with TRBD1. J gave up 2 bases and V 4 bases, and 9 bases lay outside the gene matches. The germline CDR1 and CDR2 sequences are MNHNS and SASEGT. CDR3 length equals 16 residues. CDR3 bases: TGTGCCAGCAGTGTGGGACAGGGAGTTCCGGCCTACGAGCAGTACTTC. This encodes CASSVGQGVPAYEQYF.

The V and J genes are TRBV7-8 and TRBJ1-5; weak D call: TRBD1 (5 bases). This CDR3 has 16 amino acids. Germline V gives CDR1 SGHVS, CDR2 FQNEAQ. Trimming pared 5 bases from V and 1 base from J, leaving 15 bases between. As DNA, the CDR3 is TGTGCCAGCAGCCAAGGGGCCTACCTGAGCAATCAGCCCCAGCATTTT. Its translation is CASSQGAYLSNQPQHF.

The chain carries TRBV6-5 and TRBJ2-2; 9 bases fit TRBD2. The germline V gene has CDR1 MNHEY and CDR2 SVGAGI. The junction had 2 bases not matched to a gene; V was cut back by 4 bases and J by 2 bases. The CDR3 totals 15 residues. CDR3 coding DNA: TGTGCCAGCAGTTTCCTAGCGGGAAACACCGGGGAGCTGTTTTTT. It encodes CASSFLAGNTGELFF.

The V call is TRBV29-1, the J call TRBJ2-3; D possibly corresponds to TRBD2 (6 bases). CDR3 length: 12 residues. The ends were cut back, 8 bases at V and 1 base at J, with 10 bases in the middle. CDR1 and CDR2 (germline): SQVTM, ANQGSEA. The CDR3 nucleotides read TGCAGCTTAACGGGGGGCACAGATACGCAGTATTTT. This codes for CSLTGGTDTQYF.

This chain joins TRBV4-1 and TRBJ2-2, with TRBD1 as a possible D gene (6 bases). Trimming shortened V by 2 bases and J by 2 bases, and 9 bases separated the two germline ends. Germline V gene sequence: CDR1 MGHRA, CDR2 YSYEKL. The CDR3 runs to 15 residues. CDR3 loop: CASSQLQGNTGELFF. CDR3 DNA: TGCGCCAGCAGCCAACTACAGGGAAACACCGGGGAGCTGTTTTTT.